This T cell receptor (beta chain) was sequenced during a study of technical replicates of blood from a handful of donors. Germline V gene sequence: CDR1 MNHEY, CDR2 SVGAGI. After removal of 6 bases from V and 1 base from J, the junction contained 10 bases not matched to a gene. CDR3 size: 16 residues. Method: immunoSEQ multiplex PCR; TCRdb's copy keeps in-frame clones and lacks some. The sample yields 55,000 to 70,000 clones, 86% seen once. This clone was counted a single time. Sequenced: PBMCs. The chain joins TRBV6-5 to TRBJ2-3; 7 bases are shared with TRBD2. The sequence was collected from a human donor in good health. Some clones in this sample may be carry-over from other donors' samples. The CDR3: CASRYGLGVGTDTQYF. The CDR3 DNA is TGTGCCAGCAGATACGGACTAGGGGTCGGCACAGATACGCAGTATTTT.